This record looks at one TCR beta chain sequence and its context. The antigen is undetermined. TCR beta cDNA libraries had unique molecular identifiers. It was from roughly 1 to 10 million T cells that roughly 0.5 million cDNA molecules came. TCRdb used MiXCR to reprocess the PCR reads, holding one entry per CDR3 protein. The sample has approximately 770,000 distinct CDR3 sequences, around 46% seen once. This CDR3 region has 15 residues. Trimming removed 8 bases from V and 2 bases from J, with 13 bases in between. Germline V gene data show CDR1 as MNHEY and CDR2 as SVGAGI. The entry originates in a study of post-analysis software for immune sequencing data. Whole-study context: Secondary progressive, relapsing-remitting and progressive-relapsing multiple sclerosis were among the included disease courses. Study results and caveats: Controls had significantly higher normalized Chao1 diversity than multiple sclerosis patients. Among 5 or 6 TRBV segments more frequent in patients than controls were TRBV5-6, TRBV5-1 and TRBV20-1.

The chain employs TRBV6-5 and TRBJ2-6; D is unresolved. The clonotype comes from a girl aged 5 to 17 with multiple sclerosis. Sequenced material: blood. The CDR3 spells CASYTLGTGANVLTF. In DNA form, the CDR3 reads TGTGCCAGCTATACATTAGGGACTGGGGCCAACGTCCTGACTTTC.